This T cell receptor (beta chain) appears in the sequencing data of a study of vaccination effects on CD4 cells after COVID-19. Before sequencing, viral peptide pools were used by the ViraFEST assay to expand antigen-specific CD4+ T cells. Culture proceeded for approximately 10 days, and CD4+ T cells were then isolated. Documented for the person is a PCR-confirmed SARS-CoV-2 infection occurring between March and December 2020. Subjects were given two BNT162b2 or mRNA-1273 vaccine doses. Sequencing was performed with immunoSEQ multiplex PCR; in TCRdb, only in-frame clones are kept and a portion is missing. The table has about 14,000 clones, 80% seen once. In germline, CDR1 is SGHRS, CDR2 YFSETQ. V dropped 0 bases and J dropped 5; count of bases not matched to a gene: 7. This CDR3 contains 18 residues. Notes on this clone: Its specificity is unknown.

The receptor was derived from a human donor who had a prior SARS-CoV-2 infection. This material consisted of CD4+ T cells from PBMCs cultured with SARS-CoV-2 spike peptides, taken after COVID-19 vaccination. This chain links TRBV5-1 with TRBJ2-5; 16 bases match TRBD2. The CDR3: CASSLGTGTSGGAETQYF. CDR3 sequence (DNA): TGCGCCAGCAGCTTGGGAACCGGGACTAGCGGGGGGGCGGAGACCCAGTACTTC.